These T cell receptor beta chains were read from a single sample in a study of CD8 T cells in acute hepatitis C reinfection. Assay: immunoSEQ multiplex PCR; the TCRdb copy retains only in-frame clones and omits some. The sample contains around 36,000 clones, 70% to 90% of which appear only once. Sequencing was done on a sample of naive CD8+ T cells from PBMCs. Receptors originate from a woman aged 18 to 35 who spontaneously cleared hepatitis C infection. Each CDR3 is given with its conserved first and last residue. The D gene is left open where the match is weak. The listing skips clone size in some rows; elsewhere it reads once, few, many or a size class.

TRBJ2-7 | - | 15 | TRBV11-2 | - | TGTGCCTGTCTGAACGGGGACGGTAACTCCTACGAGCAGTACTTC | CACLNGDGNSYEQYF
TRBJ1-1 | - | 11 | TRBV30 | - | TGTGCCTGGAAAGTTACGGGTAAAGCTTTCTTT | CAWKVTGKAFF
TRBJ1-5 | - | 14 | TRBV5-5 | - | TGTGCCAGCAGCTTCTGGGTCGGGGATCAGCCCCAGCATTTT | CASSFWVGDQPQHF
TRBJ1-5 | - | 12 | TRBV10-2 | - | TGCGCCAGCGGACCGGCCAATCAGCCCCAGCATTTT | CASGPANQPQHF
TRBJ2-7 | - | 16 | TRBV9 | once | TGTGCCAGCAGCGTCACAGGGAAAGAGTGGGAGGACGAGCAGTACTTC | CASSVTGKEWEDEQYF
TRBJ1-1 | - | 14 | TRBV27 | - | TGTGCCAGCAGTTTATCCGGGGGGTACACTGAAGCTTTCTTT | CASSLSGGYTEAFF
TRBJ1-2 | - | 15 | TRBV7-9 | - | TGTGCCAGCAGCTTAGCCGTTGGGACCGGTTATGGCTACACCTTC | CASSLAVGTGYGYTF
TRBJ2-1 | TRBD2 | 15 | TRBV27 | - | TGTGCCAGCAGACCAAGCGGGAGTAGCTACAATGAGCAGTTCTTC | CASRPSGSSYNEQFF
TRBJ2-1 | TRBD2 | 16 | TRBV27 | - | TGTGCCAGCAGTTTAGGGCTAGCGGGAGATAAGGATGAGCAGTTCTTC | CASSLGLAGDKDEQFF
TRBJ2-1 | TRBD2 | 15 | TRBV6-6 | - | TGTGCCAGCAGTTACAGAAGCGGGAGCGGCGATGAGCAGTTCTTC | CASSYRSGSGDEQFF
TRBJ2-1 | - | 13 | TRBV11-1 | - | TGTGCCAGCAGCTTGCCAAGTCAGGATGAGCAGTTCTTC | CASSLPSQDEQFF
TRBJ2-1 | - | 16 | TRBV27 | - | TGTGCCAGCAGTTTATCCTCCAGCGGATACTACAATGAGCAGTTCTTC | CASSLSSSGYYNEQFF
TRBJ2-1 | - | 13 | TRBV9 | - | TGTGCCAGCAGCGGGGCTAGCGCTGGGGGGCAGTTCTTC | CASSGASAGGQFF
TRBJ1-5 | - | 15 | TRBV4-2 | few | TGTGCCAGCAGCCAAGTGGAAAGCAGCAATCAGCCCCAGCATTTT | CASSQVESSNQPQHF
TRBJ2-7 | - | 13 | TRBV6-1 | - | TGTGCCAGCAGCCCCACAGACTCCTACGAGCAGTACTTC | CASSPTDSYEQYF
TRBJ1-2 | - | 14 | TRBV27 | - | TGTGCCAGCAGTTTAGGAGGGCAGAGCTATGGCTACACCTTC | CASSLGGQSYGYTF
TRBJ2-1 | - | 15 | TRBV7-6 | - | TGTGCCAGCAGCTTCGGGCTCAGCGTCTACAATGAGCAGTTCTTC | CASSFGLSVYNEQFF
TRBJ2-7 | - | 14 | TRBV13 | once | TGTGCCAGCAGCTTAGAGGGTCCCTCGCGCGAGCAGTACTTC | CASSLEGPSREQYF
TRBJ2-3 | - | 14 | TRBV7-9 | - | TGTGCCAGCAGAATGACAGGTAGCACAGATACGCAGTATTTT | CASRMTGSTDTQYF
TRBJ2-7 | - | 13 | TRBV29-1 | - | TGCAGCGTTGAAGGGCGTAGCGCCTACGAGCAGTACTTC | CSVEGRSAYEQYF
TRBJ2-7 | - | 14 | TRBV5-8 | - | TGTGCCAGCAGCTATGGAGCGGAAGCCTACGAGCAGTACTTC | CASSYGAEAYEQYF
TRBJ2-7 | - | 15 | TRBV7-9 | - | TGTGCCAGCAGCTTAGTCAGGGGAGTGTTGATCGAGCAGTACTTC | CASSLVRGVLIEQYF
TRBJ1-2 | - | 11 | TRBV21-1 | - | TGTGCCCTCGGCAGAGTAGATGGCTACACCTTC | CALGRVDGYTF
TRBJ2-3 | - | 15 | TRBV11-3 | - | TGTGCCAGCAGCTACCCCGGGACTGAGACAGATACGCAGTATTTT | CASSYPGTETDTQYF
TRBJ2-7 | - | 16 | TRBV4-1 | - | TGCGCCAGCAGCCAAGCCGCGGGGGCAAGCTCCTACGAGCAGTACTTC | CASSQAAGASSYEQYF
TRBJ1-1 | - | 15 | TRBV11-2 | - | TGTGCCAGCAGCTCCCGGACGGGGGGAAACACTGAAGCTTTCTTT | CASSSRTGGNTEAFF
TRBJ2-3 | - | 12 | TRBV13 | - | TGTGCCAGTAAGGAGGCGGGAGATACGCAGTATTTT | CASKEAGDTQYF
TRBJ2-7 | - | 14 | TRBV9 | - | TGTGCCAGCAGCGTAGGCGTCTCGACCTACGAGCAGTACTTC | CASSVGVSTYEQYF
TRBJ2-5 | TRBD1 | 14 | TRBV27 | - | TGTGCCAGCAGCTATGACAGGGGCCAAGAGACCCAGTACTTC | CASSYDRGQETQYF
TRBJ2-7 | - | 14 | TRBV27 | - | TGTGCCAGCAGCCCCGACTATAAGACCTACGAGCAGTACTTC | CASSPDYKTYEQYF